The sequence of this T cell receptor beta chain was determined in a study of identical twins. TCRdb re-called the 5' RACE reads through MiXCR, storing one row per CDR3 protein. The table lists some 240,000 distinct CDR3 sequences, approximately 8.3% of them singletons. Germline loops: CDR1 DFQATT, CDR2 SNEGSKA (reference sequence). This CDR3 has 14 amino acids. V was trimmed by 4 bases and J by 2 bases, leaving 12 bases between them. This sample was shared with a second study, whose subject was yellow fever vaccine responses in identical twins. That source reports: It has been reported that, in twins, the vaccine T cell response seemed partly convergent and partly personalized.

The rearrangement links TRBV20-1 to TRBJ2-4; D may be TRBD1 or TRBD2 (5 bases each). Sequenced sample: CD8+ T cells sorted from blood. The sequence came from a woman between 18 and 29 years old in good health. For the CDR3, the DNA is TGCAGTGCTACTTTCAGGGAGTCCAAAAACATTCAGTACTTC. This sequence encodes CSATFRESKNIQYF.